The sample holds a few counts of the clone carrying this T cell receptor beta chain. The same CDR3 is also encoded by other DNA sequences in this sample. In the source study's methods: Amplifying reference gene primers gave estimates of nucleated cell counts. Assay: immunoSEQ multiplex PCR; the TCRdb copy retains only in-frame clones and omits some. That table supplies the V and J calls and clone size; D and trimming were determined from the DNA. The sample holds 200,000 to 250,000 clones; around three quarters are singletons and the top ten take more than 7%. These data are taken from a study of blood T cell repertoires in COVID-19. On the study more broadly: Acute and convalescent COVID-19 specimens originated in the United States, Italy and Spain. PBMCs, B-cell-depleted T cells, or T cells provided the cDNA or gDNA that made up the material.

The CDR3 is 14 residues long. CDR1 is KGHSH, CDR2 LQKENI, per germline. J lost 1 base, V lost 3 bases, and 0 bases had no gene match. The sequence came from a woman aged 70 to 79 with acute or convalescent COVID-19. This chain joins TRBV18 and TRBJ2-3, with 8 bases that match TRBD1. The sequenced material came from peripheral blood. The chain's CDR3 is CASSPGQGTDTQYF. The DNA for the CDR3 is TGTGCCAGCTCACCGGGACAGGGCACAGATACGCAGTATTTT.